Following are 2 T cell receptor beta chains from one sample sequenced in a study of beta chain features in type 1 diabetes. Isolated RNA was reverse transcribed in full, so expressed TCRB transcripts were sequenced. Some clones are missing from TCRdb's copy, which holds only in-frame ones; the method was immunoSEQ multiplex PCR. The data contain about 16,000 clones, approximately 55% of them seen just once; the ten biggest clones take up around 0.5%. Source material: stem cell memory CD4+ T cells from blood. Receptor source: a woman younger than 30 in good health.

J is TRBJ2-7 and V is TRBV6-5; TRBD1 aligns across 9 bases. V shed 5 bases and J 3 bases; nucleotides not matched to a gene: 8. CDR1 MNHEY and CDR2 SVGAGI come from the germline V gene. The CDR3 has 15 amino acids. CDR3: CASSRSGQGSYEQYF. CDR3 nucleotides: TGTGCCAGCAGTCGTTCGGGACAGGGTAGCTACGAGCAGTACTTC.

CDR3 in DNA: TGTGCCAGCTCACCACAGCGGGAGGCCGGGGAGCTGTTTTTT. This encodes CASSPQREAGELFF. The chain is built from TRBV18 and TRBJ2-2, with TRBD2 matching over 9 bases. The CDR3 loop spans 14 amino acids. The ends lost 1 base at V and 6 bases at J; junction bases unmatched: 0. Germline assignment: CDR1 KGHSH and CDR2 LQKENI.